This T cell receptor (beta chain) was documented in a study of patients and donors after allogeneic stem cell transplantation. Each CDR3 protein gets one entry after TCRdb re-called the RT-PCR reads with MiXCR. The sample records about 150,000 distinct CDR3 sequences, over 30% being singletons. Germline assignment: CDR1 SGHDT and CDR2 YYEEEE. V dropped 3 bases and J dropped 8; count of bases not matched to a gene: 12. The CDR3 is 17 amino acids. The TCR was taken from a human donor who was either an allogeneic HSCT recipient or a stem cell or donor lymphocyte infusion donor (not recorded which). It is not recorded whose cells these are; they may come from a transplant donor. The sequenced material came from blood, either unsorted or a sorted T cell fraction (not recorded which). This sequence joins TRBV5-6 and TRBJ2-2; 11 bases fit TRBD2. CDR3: CASSSSGLAEAYGELFF. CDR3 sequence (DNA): TGTGCCAGCAGCTCCTCGGGACTAGCGGAGGCGTATGGGGAGCTGTTTTTT.